This record looks at one TCR beta chain sequence and its context. This sample is part of a study of cytomegalovirus exposure and HLA in healthy donors. Vbeta (60) and Jbeta (13) primers were used in the PCR. Data came from immunoSEQ multiplex PCR; TCRdb stores just in-frame clones and leaves some out. This repertoire shows 60,000 to 85,000 clones, 78% found once; its top ten account for roughly 1.5%. CDR3 length equals 16 residues. This sequence originates from a man aged 40-50 years in good health and CMV-seronegative. Sequencing used PBMCs. The chain carries TRBV21-1 and TRBJ2-3; the table's D gene call, TRBD1, was not cross checked with the DNA. TRBV21-1 constitutes a pseudogene. The CDR3 DNA is TGTGCCAGCACCTCTGGCGCAGGGGATTTGACAGATACGCAGTATTTT. As protein: CASTSGAGDLTDTQYF.